This T cell receptor beta chain was sequenced for a study of beta chain features in type 1 diabetes. Study observations and caveats: Within each of all four CD4+ subsets, Type 1 diabetes patients had TCRB CDR3s that were moderately but significantly shorter.

As regards this clone: Its antigen is unidentified.

The CDR3 consists of 14 residues. The germline V gene encodes CDR1 MDHEN and CDR2 SYDVKM. V was shortened by 4 bases and J by 1 base, with 9 bases between the two germline ends. Sequencing targeted expressed TCRB transcripts, as all isolated RNA had been reverse transcribed. Data came from immunoSEQ multiplex PCR; TCRdb stores just in-frame clones and leaves some out. This sample has around 150,000 clones, with around 63% found just once. This sequence was found in a man aged 25-40 years with type 1 diabetes. The sequencing sample was made of naive CD4+ T cells from blood. The V and J genes are TRBV28 and TRBJ2-3, with D perhaps given as TRBD1 or TRBD2 (5 bases each). CDR3 sequence: CASSWVGGTDTQYF. The CDR3 bases are TGTGCCAGCAGTTGGGTGGGGGGCACAGATACGCAGTATTTT. The variable domain in full, completed from reference TRBV28 and TRBJ2-3, reads DVKVTQSSRYLVKRTGEKVFLECVQDMDHENMFWYRQDPGLGLRLIYFSYDVKMKEKGDIPEGYSVSREKKERFSLILESASTNQTSMYLCASSWVGGTDTQYFGPGTRLTVL.